What follows is one T cell receptor (beta chain) and its context. CDR3 length: 16 amino acids. V lost 5 bases, J lost 0 bases, and 17 bases lay in between. From germline, CDR1 is SEHNR and CDR2 FQNEAQ (reference sequence). This entry belongs to a study of shared clonotypes between healthy human individuals. Sequencing was performed with immunoSEQ multiplex PCR; in TCRdb, only in-frame clones are kept and a portion is missing. The sample lists approximately 1.9 million clones; just under 95% were seen once. Only CD45RO-negative cells positively selected for CCR7 counted as naive CD8 cells, so terminally differentiated effector memory CD45RA+ cells were excluded.

Sequenced material: naive CD8+ T cells from PBMCs. The V call is TRBV7-9, the J call TRBJ2-7; weak D call: TRBD1 (6 bases). The clonotype was recovered from a man younger than 30 in good health. Some clones in this sample may be carry-over from other donors' samples. The CDR3, as DNA: TGTGCCAGCAGCAACCCACAGGGAACTTACTCCTACGAGCAGTACTTC. It specifies CASSNPQGTYSYEQYF.